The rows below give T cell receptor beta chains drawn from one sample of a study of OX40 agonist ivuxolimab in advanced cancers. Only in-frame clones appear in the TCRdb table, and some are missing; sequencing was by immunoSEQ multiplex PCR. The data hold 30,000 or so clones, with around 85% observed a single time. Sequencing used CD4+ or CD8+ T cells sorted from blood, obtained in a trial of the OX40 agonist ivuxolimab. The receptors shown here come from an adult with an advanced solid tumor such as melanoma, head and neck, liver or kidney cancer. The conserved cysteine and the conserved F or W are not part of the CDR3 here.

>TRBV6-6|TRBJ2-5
ASSSGRQGRQETQY
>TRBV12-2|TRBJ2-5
ASRIKPRAAQETQY
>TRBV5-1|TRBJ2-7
ASSGRDEQY
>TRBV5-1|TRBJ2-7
ASRLPGQGSSYEQY
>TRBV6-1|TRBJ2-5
ASSEWGGSGSGRGETQY
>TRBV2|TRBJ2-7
ASSEWGESYEQY
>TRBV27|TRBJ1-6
ASSPRSSYNSPLH
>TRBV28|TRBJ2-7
ASSLSPGSGGRYEQY
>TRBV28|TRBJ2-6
ASARRTGANVLT
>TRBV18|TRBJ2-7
ASSPPSTGTYEQY
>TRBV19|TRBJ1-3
ASSQRESAGNTIY
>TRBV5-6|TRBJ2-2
ASSLLGNAGELF
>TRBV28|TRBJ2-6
ASSFEGSGANVLT
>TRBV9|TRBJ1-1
ASSVGRQPNTEAF
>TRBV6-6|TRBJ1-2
ASSYAQGANYGYT
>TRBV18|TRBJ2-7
ASSPGGLAGGYEQY
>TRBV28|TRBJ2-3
ASSQGWADTQY